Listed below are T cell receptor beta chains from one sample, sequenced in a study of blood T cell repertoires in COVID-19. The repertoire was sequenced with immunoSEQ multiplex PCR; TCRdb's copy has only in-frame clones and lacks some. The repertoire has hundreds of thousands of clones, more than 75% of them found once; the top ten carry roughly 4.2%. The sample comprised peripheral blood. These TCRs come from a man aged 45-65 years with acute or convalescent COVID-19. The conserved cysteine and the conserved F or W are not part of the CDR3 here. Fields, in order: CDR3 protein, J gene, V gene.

cdr3_aa: ASSPTPQTANYGYT
j_call: TRBJ1-2
v_call: TRBV7-2

cdr3_aa: ASSLGQSRETQY
j_call: TRBJ2-5
v_call: TRBV5-4

cdr3_aa: ASSVGELTDTQY
j_call: TRBJ2-3
v_call: TRBV9

cdr3_aa: ASSEGDRGRGRTEAF
j_call: TRBJ1-1
v_call: TRBV6-1

cdr3_aa: ASSLAGHYEQY
j_call: TRBJ2-7
v_call: TRBV5-8

cdr3_aa: ASSLSPAGGYT
j_call: TRBJ1-2
v_call: TRBV28

cdr3_aa: ASSPQDRGSPLH
j_call: TRBJ1-6
v_call: TRBV18

cdr3_aa: ASRRTGPSGANVLT
j_call: TRBJ2-6
v_call: TRBV6-4

cdr3_aa: ASSLDSTGVGGNTIY
j_call: TRBJ1-3
v_call: TRBV5-1

cdr3_aa: ASSSQGTTQY
j_call: TRBJ2-3
v_call: TRBV5-1

cdr3_aa: ASSEQGAYGYT
j_call: TRBJ1-2
v_call: TRBV10-2

cdr3_aa: ASSELGQGTQPQH
j_call: TRBJ1-5
v_call: TRBV2

cdr3_aa: ASSNSQGARTDTQY
j_call: TRBJ2-3
v_call: TRBV5-1

cdr3_aa: ASSLAPGHRLYEQY
j_call: TRBJ2-7
v_call: TRBV7-9

cdr3_aa: ASSPPSIAGELF
j_call: TRBJ2-2
v_call: TRBV18

cdr3_aa: ASSPQGGPYNEQF
j_call: TRBJ2-1
v_call: TRBV18

cdr3_aa: ASSTRTVGAMGDTQY
j_call: TRBJ2-3
v_call: TRBV5-4

cdr3_aa: ASSLRTEVWEKLF
j_call: TRBJ1-4
v_call: TRBV3-1/TRBV3-2

cdr3_aa: ASSRSGTGSKETQY
j_call: TRBJ2-5
v_call: TRBV3-1/TRBV3-2

cdr3_aa: ASSLTGSQETQY
j_call: TRBJ2-5
v_call: TRBV7-3

cdr3_aa: ASSLGGLSSYEQY
j_call: TRBJ2-7
v_call: TRBV5-1

cdr3_aa: ASSLVAGTTDTQY
j_call: TRBJ2-3
v_call: TRBV5-1

cdr3_aa: ASNTGTGRGTEAF
j_call: TRBJ1-1
v_call: TRBV2

cdr3_aa: AWTSDRPSYNEQF
j_call: TRBJ2-1
v_call: TRBV30

cdr3_aa: AWSPLPGTYEQY
j_call: TRBJ2-7
v_call: TRBV30

cdr3_aa: ASRRDSQYEQY
j_call: TRBJ2-7
v_call: TRBV6-5

cdr3_aa: ASSQAGQGVYGYT
j_call: TRBJ1-2
v_call: TRBV3-1/TRBV3-2

cdr3_aa: ASSSNAGMGGYT
j_call: TRBJ1-2
v_call: TRBV5-1

cdr3_aa: ASSSSSGQIETQY
j_call: TRBJ2-5
v_call: TRBV9

cdr3_aa: ASSRQGHTGELF
j_call: TRBJ2-2
v_call: TRBV14

cdr3_aa: ATSRDRLAGASYEQY
j_call: TRBJ2-7
v_call: TRBV15

cdr3_aa: ASSPGGTGGAGEQF
j_call: TRBJ2-1
v_call: TRBV10-1

cdr3_aa: ASSRQANTLGYGYT
j_call: TRBJ1-2
v_call: TRBV11-2

cdr3_aa: SVGSLYGYT
j_call: TRBJ1-2
v_call: TRBV20-1

cdr3_aa: ASSRGQGKSLFRGYT
j_call: TRBJ1-2
v_call: TRBV27

cdr3_aa: AWSVRLLETQY
j_call: TRBJ2-5
v_call: TRBV30

cdr3_aa: ASSVGTGGSETQY
j_call: TRBJ2-5
v_call: TRBV7-9

cdr3_aa: ASKTPTRGYT
j_call: TRBJ1-2
v_call: TRBV6-5

cdr3_aa: ASSLGGQETQY
j_call: TRBJ2-5
v_call: TRBV5-6

cdr3_aa: ASSLRDRGRRKLF
j_call: TRBJ1-4
v_call: TRBV7-2

cdr3_aa: ASSLVRTDPGYT
j_call: TRBJ1-2
v_call: TRBV7-2

cdr3_aa: ASSLGQGRGTEAF
j_call: TRBJ1-1
v_call: TRBV5-6